The rows below give T cell receptor beta chains drawn from one sample of a study of T cells in localized non-small cell lung cancer. TCRdb keeps only in-frame clones here, not all; method: immunoSEQ multiplex PCR. The sample carries about 3,300 clones, around 30% recorded once. Sequencing used normal lung tissue next to the tumor, obtained before any cancer treatment. These receptors were obtained from a woman aged 40-70 years with stage I lung adenocarcinoma. The CDR3 runs from the conserved cysteine through the conserved F or W. The order of the fields is clone size, D gene, J gene, V gene, CDR3 protein, CDR3 DNA. A D gene is named only where the DNA matches it firmly. Only some rows state a clone size, as once, few, many or a class for expanded clones.

>few|TRBD1|TRBJ2-1|TRBV15
CATSREQGYNEQFF
TGTGCCACCAGCAGAGAACAGGGGTACAATGAGCAGTTCTTC
>NA|NA|TRBJ2-7|TRBV6-8
CASSKSSSYEQYF
TGTGCCAGCAGTAAGTCGAGCTCCTACGAGCAGTACTTC
>medium-sized|NA|TRBJ2-1|TRBV11-3
CASSSLRLSNEQFF
TGTGCCAGCAGCAGCTTGAGACTGTCCAATGAGCAGTTCTTC
>medium-sized|NA|TRBJ1-2|TRBV9
CASSPEGETGYGYTF
TGTGCCAGCAGCCCTGAGGGCGAGACGGGCTATGGCTACACCTTC
>NA|TRBD2|TRBJ2-1|TRBV11-3
CASSLATSGFNEQFF
TGTGCCAGCAGCTTGGCCACTAGCGGCTTCAATGAGCAGTTCTTC
>NA|NA|TRBJ2-5|TRBV9
CASSVGRGQETQYF
TGTGCCAGCAGCGTAGGCAGGGGCCAAGAGACCCAGTACTTC
>NA|NA|TRBJ1-1|TRBV5-1
CASTVGSATMNTEAFF
TGCGCCAGCACCGTGGGGTCCGCTACAATGAACACTGAAGCTTTCTTT
>few|TRBD1|TRBJ1-1|TRBV5-1
CASSSLTGTFTEAFF
TGCGCCAGCAGCTCTCTGACAGGGACTTTCACTGAAGCTTTCTTT
>NA|NA|TRBJ1-4|TRBV19
CASKGGSTALEKLFF
TGTGCCAGTAAGGGGGGATCGACAGCTCTTGAAAAACTGTTTTTT
>NA|TRBD1|TRBJ2-5|TRBV2
CASSEATGDETQYF
TGTGCCAGCAGTGAAGCGACAGGGGATGAGACCCAGTACTTC
>few|TRBD2|TRBJ2-1|TRBV11-3
CASSLAGGTSGSLKQFF
TGTGCCAGCAGCTTGGCCGGGGGGACTAGCGGGAGTTTAAAGCAGTTCTTC
>few|TRBD2|TRBJ2-1|TRBV28
CASSRTSGRAWYNEQFF
TGTGCCAGCAGCCGGACTAGCGGGAGGGCCTGGTACAATGAGCAGTTCTTC
>NA|TRBD1|TRBJ2-3|TRBV15
CATSRAQGVTDTQYF
TGTGCCACCAGCAGAGCGCAGGGGGTCACAGATACGCAGTATTTT